This TCR beta chain is from a study of T cells after yellow fever vaccination. The V and J ends lost 2 bases and 1 base respectively, with 9 bases between them. Germline V gene sequence: CDR1 SGHTA, CDR2 FQGNSA. The CDR3 spans 15 residues. A single record per CDR3 protein comes from TCRdb applying MiXCR to the 5' RACE reads. The sample consists of 100,000 to 150,000 distinct CDR3 sequences, roughly 7.9% of them appearing once. This clonotype has ten or more counts. The sample consisted of CD4+ T cells sorted from PBMCs, taken around 45 days after the first yellow fever vaccination. The sequence derives from a man aged 18 to 29 who received the YFV17D yellow fever vaccine. This chain connects TRBV7-2 to TRBJ2-1, with a tentative D call TRBD2 (6 bases). The CDR3 DNA follows: TGTGCCAGCAGCTTACGGGGAGGTTCCTACAATGAGCAGTTCTTC. This encodes CASSLRGGSYNEQFF.